This entry lists 31 T cell receptor beta chains sequenced from one sample in a study of T cells in Graves' hyperthyroidism and ophthalmopathy. The CDR3 regions of TCR beta were amplified from RNA transcripts. Primed by the HTBI set, a first-round RT-PCR was run on the TCR CDR3. TCRdb redid the calling of the multiplex PCR reads with MiXCR, one entry per CDR3 protein. Among roughly 500,000 distinct CDR3 sequences listed, 35% to 50% were seen once. Source material: peripheral blood or thyroid tissue (not recorded which). All receptors come from an adult woman with Graves' disease, either hyperthyroidism or ophthalmopathy (not recorded which).

The chain is built from TRBV19 and TRBJ2-7; 7 nucleotides match TRBD1. The length of the CDR3 is 14 residues. Per the germline V gene, CDR1 is LNHDA and CDR2 is SQIVND (reference sequence). The V segment lost 8 bases and the J segment 3 bases; nucleotides outside the gene matches: 10. CDR3 region: CASGRPGQIYEQYF. Here the CDR3 DNA reads TGTGCCAGTGGTCGCCCGGGACAGATCTACGAGCAGTACTTC.

This clonotype was observed many times. A junction end diverges from the germline sequence, so it may reflect a read error. The chain recombines TRBV29-1 with TRBJ2-7; TRBD2 agrees at 9 bases. This CDR3 has 14 residues. Germline V gene sequence: CDR1 SQVTM, CDR2 ANQGSEA. The CDR3 region is CSVEGTSSSYEQYF. The CDR3, as DNA: TGCAGCGTCGAAGGGACTAGCAGTTCCTACGAGCAGTACTTC.

In its sample, this clonotype was seen many times. The CDR3 sequence: CASSMQDEGAFF. CDR3 DNA: TGTGCCAGTAGTATGCAAGACGAGGGCGCTTTCTTT. The chain carries TRBV19 and TRBJ1-1; no reliable D call. Trimming pared 3 bases from V and 11 bases from J, leaving 13 bases between. Germline V gives CDR1 LNHDA, CDR2 SQIVND (reference sequence). This CDR3 is built from 12 residues.

At least ten counts were recorded for this clonotype. The rearrangement links TRBV6-2 or TRBV6-3 to TRBJ1-2; no clear D gene. Germline loops: CDR1 MNHEY, CDR2 SVGEGT. The CDR3 totals 13 residues. Trimming stripped 0 bases from V and 5 bases from J, with 7 bases between. CDR3 amino acids: CASSYSYGYGYTF. The CDR3 region has the DNA TGTGCCAGCAGTTACTCGTACGGGTATGGCTACACCTTC.

Only a few counts were recorded for this clonotype. The rearrangement uses TRBV14 and TRBJ1-1; D may be TRBD1 (5 bases). V was clipped by 0 bases and J by 1 base, with 15 bases between them. From germline, CDR1 is SGHDN and CDR2 FVKESK. The CDR3 extends over 17 amino acids. The CDR3: CASSQDPGGLPNTEAFF. The CDR3 DNA follows: TGTGCCAGCAGCCAAGATCCGGGGGGACTACCGAACACTGAAGCTTTCTTT.

This chain links TRBV15 with TRBJ1-4; D is unclear. Germline-derived CDR1 and CDR2 are LNHNV and YYDKDF (reference sequence). The CDR3 has 15 residues. V shed 4 bases and J shed 4 bases, with 13 bases lying between them. CDR3 coding DNA: TGTGCCACCAGCACCCGGACGGGGAATAATGAAAAACTGTTTTTT. This encodes CATSTRTGNNEKLFF.

This chain connects TRBV2 to TRBJ2-7; 8 bases match TRBD1. The germline CDR1 and CDR2 sequences are SNHLY and FYNNEI. With V trimmed by 5 bases and J by 1 base, 7 bases remained unmatched. The CDR3 is 15 residues long. CDR3 protein: CASSFDRGVSYEQYF. The DNA for the CDR3 is TGTGCCAGCAGTTTCGACAGGGGTGTGTCCTACGAGCAGTACTTC.

The chain combines TRBV27 with TRBJ1-2, with D tentatively TRBD1 (5 bases). The CDR3 loop spans 18 amino acids. Per germline, CDR1 MNHEY and CDR2 SMNVEV (reference sequence). Trimming stripped 0 bases from V and 5 bases from J, with 22 bases between. The CDR3 coding sequence is TGTGCCAGCAGTTTATCCGCGAGGGGCGCGAGGCTAATTTATGGCTACACCTTC. Its protein is CASSLSARGARLIYGYTF.

This clonotype was found a few times. A much larger clone sits a single nucleotide away, making a read error possible. The chain employs TRBV3-1 and TRBJ1-3; 9 positions match TRBD1. CDR1 LGHDT and CDR2 YNNKEL come from the germline V gene (reference sequence). The CDR3 is made up of 14 amino acids. Trimming took 4 bases from V and 8 from J; bases not matched to a gene: 6. CDR3 DNA: TGTGCCAGCAGCCCAACAGGGGGCACGGACACCATATATTTT. This sequence encodes CASSPTGGTDTIYF.

The chain has TRBV4-1 and TRBJ2-5; D gene uncertain. Matching the DNA end better, TRBJ2-7 makes the J call doubtful. Germline values: CDR1 MGHRA, CDR2 YSYEKL. This CDR3 is built from 15 residues. The CDR3 coding sequence is TGCGCCAGCAGCCAAGGGACGGCCATCTCCTACGAGCAGTACTTC. Translating gives CASSQGTAISYEQYF.

The V and J genes are TRBV6-5 and TRBJ1-6, with D unresolved. The CDR3 covers 14 residues. The V gene's germline CDR1 is MNHEY and CDR2 SVGAGI. The V and J ends lost 6 bases and 5 bases respectively, with 11 bases between them. In DNA form, the CDR3 reads TGTGCCAGCAGCTTCGGCCGGAATAATTCACCCCTCCACTTT. Translating gives CASSFGRNNSPLHF.

This chain links TRBV6-6 with TRBJ1-1; 8 nucleotides agree with TRBD1. Per the germline V gene, CDR1 is MNHNY and CDR2 is SVGAGI (reference sequence). This CDR3 region has 13 residues. After removal of 6 bases from V and 4 bases from J, the junction contained 4 bases not matched to a gene. The CDR3 DNA sequence: TGTGCCAGCAGCTGGGACAGGCTCACTGAAGCTTTCTTT. It codes for CASSWDRLTEAFF.

This clonotype was recorded at least ten times. The gene calls are TRBV2 and TRBJ1-6; D call uncertain. This CDR3 is 12 amino acids long. Trimming left V 8 bases short and J 7 bases short, with 9 bases between. CDR1 and CDR2 from the germline V gene are SNHLY and FYNNEI. The CDR3 DNA sequence: TGTGCCAGCTTACAGCAAAATTCACCCCTCCACTTT. It specifies CASLQQNSPLHF. Variable domain in full (rest from reference TRBV2 and TRBJ1-6): EPEVTQTPSHQVTQMGQEVILRCVPISNHLYFYWYRQILGQKVEFLVSFYNNEISEKSEIFDDQFSVERPDGSNFTLKIRSTKLEDSAMYFCASLQQNSPLHFGNGTRLTVT.

The V call is TRBV12-3 or TRBV12-4, the J call TRBJ2-7, with 8 positions matching TRBD1. The junction had 3 bases not matched to a gene; V was cut back by 6 bases and J by 5 bases. This CDR3 comprises 12 residues. The CDR3 is CASRPTGDEQYF. CDR3 bases: TGTGCCAGCAGGCCGACAGGGGACGAGCAGTACTTC.

This clonotype was recorded a few times. This is likely a read error, given that the CDR3 carries no conserved phenylalanine or tryptophan at its end. No DNA is shown, since the ends of the CDR3 on it are uncertain; the CDR3 is the one TCRdb lists. This chain joins TRBV7-2 and TRBJ2-5; the table's D gene call, TRBD1, was not cross checked with the DNA. The CDR3 length equals 9 residues, ends included. Germline-derived CDR1 and CDR2 are SGHTA and FQGNSA. CDR3: CASSLDGTG.

The table lists this clonotype with many counts. The gene calls are TRBV5-6 and TRBJ1-1, with TRBD1 matching 7 bases. V trimming: 2 bases; J trimming: 7 bases; junction bases outside the gene matches: 5. Per the germline V gene, CDR1 is SGHDT and CDR2 is YYEEEE. The CDR3 sequence is 13 residues long. The CDR3 DNA follows: TGTGCCAGCAGCTTACAGGGGTTGGTTGAAGCTTTCTTT. This translates into CASSLQGLVEAFF.

The chain is built from TRBV20-1 and TRBJ1-1; D possibly corresponds to TRBD1 (6 bases). The V end lost 1 base, the J end lost 2 bases, and 8 bases lay between the germline ends. Germline V gives CDR1 DFQATT, CDR2 SNEGSKA (reference sequence). The CDR3 contains 13 residues. This CDR3 reads CSARVGGNTEAFF. DNA for the CDR3: TGCAGTGCTAGAGTAGGGGGAAACACTGAAGCTTTCTTT.

The V and J genes are TRBV7-2 and TRBJ1-2; 7 nucleotides align to TRBD1. The CDR3 extends over 15 amino acids. Germline values: CDR1 SGHTA, CDR2 FQGNSA. V dropped 5 bases and J dropped 4; count of bases not matched to a gene: 10. DNA of the CDR3: TGTGCCAGCAGCCCCATGTCCGGGACAGTCTATGGCTACACCTTC. It translates to CASSPMSGTVYGYTF.

The rearrangement links TRBV20-1 to TRBJ1-1; the D gene is possibly TRBD1 (6 bases). V was trimmed by 6 bases and J by 4 bases, leaving 15 bases between them. The germline V gene encodes CDR1 DFQATT and CDR2 SNEGSKA (reference sequence). This CDR3 spans 13 amino acids. CDR3 amino acids: CSAHNRVGTEAFF. The CDR3 DNA reads TGCAGTGCACACAACAGGGTCGGCACTGAAGCTTTCTTT.

This clonotype has a count of ten or more. This sequence joins TRBV12-3 or TRBV12-4 and TRBJ2-5; D is undetermined. V was pared by 4 bases and J by 5 bases, with 8 bases between. The CDR3 sequence is 12 residues long. CDR3 nucleotides: TGTGCCAGCAGTTCCGTAAGCGAGACCCAGTACTTC. Translation gives CASSSVSETQYF.

The chain employs TRBV20-1 and TRBJ2-3; 9 nucleotides line up with TRBD2. This CDR3 spans 15 amino acids. With 6 bases clipped from V and 0 bases from J, the junction kept 7 bases outside the gene matches. Germline lookup yields CDR1 DFQATT and CDR2 SNEGSKA (reference sequence). In DNA, the CDR3 is TGCAGTGCCGGAAAGGCGGGAGGGAGCACAGATACGCAGTATTTT. Protein: CSAGKAGGSTDTQYF.

This chain joins TRBV7-8 and TRBJ1-5; TRBD1 is a possible D gene (5 bases). V lost 5 bases and J 14 bases, leaving 16 bases between the germline ends. Germline CDR1 is SGHVS and CDR2 is FQNEAQ. The CDR3 length is 12 residues. The DNA of the CDR3 is TGTGCCAGCAGCACGGGACGAGGTTACGAGCATTTT. This encodes CASSTGRGYEHF. The variable domain in full, with the rest retrieved from reference TRBV7-8 and TRBJ1-5, is GAGVSQSPRYKVAKRGQDVALRCDPISGHVSLFWYQQALGQGPEFLTYFQNEAQLDKSGLPSDRFFAERPEGSVSTLKIQRTQQEDSAVYLCASSTGRGYEHFGDGTRLSIL.

This clonotype was picked up a small number of times. The CDR3 loop reads CASSLDTGGRAEAFF. The CDR3 bases are TGTGCCAGCAGTTTAGACACAGGGGGTCGGGCTGAAGCTTTCTTT. The chain joins TRBV12-3 or TRBV12-4 to TRBJ1-1, with 8 nucleotides matching TRBD1. V lost 1 base to trimming and J lost 6 bases; unmatched junction nucleotides: 7. This CDR3 comprises 15 residues.

This sequence joins TRBV7-2 and TRBJ2-7; D unresolved. Trimming removed 1 base at V and 4 bases at J, with 14 bases between. The CDR3 loop spans 15 amino acids. Germline values: CDR1 SGHTA, CDR2 FQGNSA. The CDR3 loop reads CASSLVLGLGYEQYF. For the CDR3, the DNA is TGTGCCAGCAGCTTAGTGTTAGGGCTGGGGTACGAGCAGTACTTC.

This clonotype has ten or more counts. The genes are TRBV20-1 and TRBJ1-6; unclear D gene. V was clipped by 5 bases and J by 6 bases, with 17 bases between them. Germline lookup yields CDR1 DFQATT and CDR2 SNEGSKA (reference sequence). This CDR3 has 15 residues. In DNA, the CDR3 is TGCAGTGCTGGCGCCCGTAATGGCATTAATTCACCCCTCCACTTT. The encoded protein is CSAGARNGINSPLHF.

In this sample, this clonotype turned up many times. V is TRBV20-1 and J is TRBJ2-2; no clear D. The V and J ends lost 5 bases and 2 bases respectively, with 9 bases between them. Germline CDR1 and CDR2: DFQATT and SNEGSKA (reference sequence). The CDR3 has 13 residues. CDR3 nucleotides: TGCAGTGCTCCCCGACCAAACACCGGGGAGCTGTTTTTT. Its protein product is CSAPRPNTGELFF.

This clonotype came up many times. The V and J genes are TRBV7-2 and TRBJ1-4; D uncertain. The CDR3 is made up of 15 amino acids. The germline CDR1 and CDR2 sequences are SGHTA and FQGNSA. V was shortened by 5 bases and J by 8 bases, with 18 bases between the two germline ends. CDR3: CASSPRMQTYEKLFF. The CDR3 coding sequence is TGTGCCAGCAGCCCCCGGATGCAAACTTACGAAAAACTGTTTTTT.

This clonotype was seen just once. The V call is TRBV10-2, the J call TRBJ1-1; perhaps TRBD1 as D (5 bases). The V end was cut by 6 bases, the J end by 7 bases, with 15 bases between. The CDR3 has 13 residues. Germline values: CDR1 WSHSY, CDR2 SAAADI. CDR3 sequence: CASRSGTGDEAFF. In DNA, the CDR3 is TGCGCCAGCAGATCCGGGACGGGTGATGAAGCTTTCTTT.

V gene TRBV20-1 combines with J gene TRBJ2-5, with TRBD2 matching 15 bases. Trimming took 4 bases from V and 5 from J; bases not matched to a gene: 8. Germline-derived CDR1 and CDR2 are DFQATT and SNEGSKA (reference sequence). The CDR3 has 16 residues. CDR3 amino acids: CSANGLAGGPGETQYF. The CDR3 DNA follows: TGCAGTGCTAACGGACTAGCGGGAGGGCCTGGGGAGACCCAGTACTTC.

This chain joins TRBV2 and TRBJ2-6, with TRBD2 identical over 12 bases. The CDR3 is 17 amino acids. The ends lost 5 bases at V and 4 bases at J; junction bases unmatched: 6. Germline CDR1 and CDR2: SNHLY and FYNNEI. CDR3 amino acids: CASSLAGGITGANVLTF. For the CDR3, the DNA is TGTGCCAGCAGTCTAGCGGGAGGGATCACCGGGGCCAACGTCCTGACTTTC.

The chain is built from TRBV12-3 or TRBV12-4 and TRBJ1-5; a weak D match, TRBD1 (5 bases). The CDR3 spans 12 residues. V was trimmed by 9 bases and J by 3 bases, leaving 9 bases between them. The CDR3 DNA is TGTGCCAGTACAGGAGTCAATCAGCCCCAGCATTTT. It is translated as CASTGVNQPQHF.